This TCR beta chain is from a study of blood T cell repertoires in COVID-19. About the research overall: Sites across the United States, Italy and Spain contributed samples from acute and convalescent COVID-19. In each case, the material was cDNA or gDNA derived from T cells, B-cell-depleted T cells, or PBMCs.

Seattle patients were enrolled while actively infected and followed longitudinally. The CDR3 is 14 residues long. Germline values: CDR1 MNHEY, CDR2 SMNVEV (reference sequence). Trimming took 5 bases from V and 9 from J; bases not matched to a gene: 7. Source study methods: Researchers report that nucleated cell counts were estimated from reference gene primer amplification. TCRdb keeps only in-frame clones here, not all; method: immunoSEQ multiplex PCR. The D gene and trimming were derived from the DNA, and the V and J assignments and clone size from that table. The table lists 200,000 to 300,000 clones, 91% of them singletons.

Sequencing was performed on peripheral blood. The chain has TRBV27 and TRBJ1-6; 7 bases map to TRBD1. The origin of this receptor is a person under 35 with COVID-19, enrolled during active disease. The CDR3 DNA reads TGTGCCAGCAGTCGACAGGGATGGAGTTCACCCCTCCACTTT. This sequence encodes CASSRQGWSSPLHF.